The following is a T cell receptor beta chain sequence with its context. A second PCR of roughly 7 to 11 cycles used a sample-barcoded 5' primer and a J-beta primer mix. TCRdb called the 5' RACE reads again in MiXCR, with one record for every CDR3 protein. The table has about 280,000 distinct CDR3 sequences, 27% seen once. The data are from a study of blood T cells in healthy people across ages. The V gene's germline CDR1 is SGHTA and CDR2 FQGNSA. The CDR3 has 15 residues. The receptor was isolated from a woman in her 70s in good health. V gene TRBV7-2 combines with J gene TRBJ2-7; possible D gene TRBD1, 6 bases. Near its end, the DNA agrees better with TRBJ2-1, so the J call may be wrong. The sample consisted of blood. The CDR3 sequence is CASSITGNPYNEQFF. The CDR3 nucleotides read TGTGCCAGCAGCATAACAGGGAATCCTTACAATGAGCAGTTCTTC.